The 14 T cell receptor beta chains in this list originate from one sample, sequenced in a study of blood T cell repertoires in COVID-19. Profiling relied on immunoSEQ multiplex PCR, and the TCRdb table lists in-frame clones only, not all of them. The table lists over 90,000 clones, about nine tenths of them singletons. Sequencing was carried out using peripheral blood. The receptors stem from a woman between 50 and 59 years old with COVID-19, enrolled during active disease.

The rearrangement uses TRBV19 and TRBJ2-4, with 7 bases matching TRBD1. V shed 0 bases and J 7 bases; nucleotides not matched to a gene: 9. The CDR3 is made up of 16 amino acids. In germline, CDR1 is LNHDA, CDR2 SQIVND (reference sequence). CDR3 bases: TGTGCCAGTAGTATAGAAAGATTCGGCAGGGGGAACATTCAGTACTTC. Translated: CASSIERFGRGNIQYF.

This clone was observed a handful of times. The chain recombines TRBV5-1 with TRBJ2-5; 7 positions match TRBD1. J lost 5 bases, V lost 7 bases, and 14 bases had no gene match. Germline loops: CDR1 SGHRS, CDR2 YFSETQ. The CDR3 consists of 15 residues. The CDR3 loop is CASAQQGIRGETQYF. DNA for the CDR3: TGCGCCAGCGCTCAACAGGGGATCAGAGGGGAGACCCAGTACTTC.

In this sample, this clone turned up once. The chain joins TRBV6-5 to TRBJ2-2; 7 bases are shared with TRBD1. V shed 5 bases, J shed 4 bases, and the junction held 7 bases outside the gene matches. Germline lookup yields CDR1 MNHEY and CDR2 SVGAGI. This CDR3 has 15 amino acids. CDR3 loop: CASSPQTGATGELFF. In nucleotides, the CDR3 is TGTGCCAGCAGTCCCCAAACAGGGGCCACCGGGGAGCTGTTTTTT.

The V call is TRBV12-5, the J call TRBJ1-4; a weak D match, TRBD1 (5 bases). Trimming stripped 3 bases from V and 1 base from J, with 15 bases between. Per germline, CDR1 LGHNT and CDR2 FRNRAP. The CDR3 extends over 17 amino acids. The CDR3 coding sequence is TGTGCTAGTGGTTTCTTGGGGGGATGGAGAACTAATGAAAAACTGTTTTTT. It specifies CASGFLGGWRTNEKLFF.

The V call is TRBV3-1 (or the pseudogene TRBV3-2), the J call TRBJ2-3; 14 bases line up with TRBD2. Germline CDR1 and CDR2: LGHDT and YNNKEL (reference sequence). With 6 bases clipped from V and 9 bases from J, the junction kept 5 bases outside the gene matches. The CDR3 extends over 14 amino acids. This CDR3 reads CASSGTSGGYTQYF. The DNA for the CDR3 is TGTGCCAGCAGTGGGACTAGCGGGGGATACACGCAGTATTTT.

The chain recombines TRBV18 with TRBJ2-1, with D possibly being TRBD1 (5 bases). The CDR3 length is 15 residues. Germline CDR1 is KGHSH and CDR2 is LQKENI. V gave up 4 bases and J gave up 3 bases, with 13 bases separating them. The CDR3 loop reads CASSQETGLYNEQFF. As DNA, the CDR3 is TGTGCCAGCTCACAGGAAACAGGCCTCTACAATGAGCAGTTCTTC.

This clone was seen once. The V call is TRBV4-3, the J call TRBJ2-1; D gene unclear. Germline V CDR1 and CDR2: LGHNA, YSLEER. CDR3 length: 15 residues. Between the trimmed V and J ends, which lost 0 bases and 5 bases, there was a span of 11 bases. The CDR3 here is CASSQDYSSHNEQFF. As DNA, the CDR3 is TGCGCCAGCAGCCAAGACTACAGTTCCCACAATGAGCAGTTCTTC.

This chain connects TRBV2 to TRBJ2-2; D remains ambiguous. V dropped 8 bases and J dropped 4 bases, with 11 bases sitting between them. The CDR3 consists of 13 residues. Germline V gene sequence: CDR1 SNHLY, CDR2 FYNNEI. In DNA form, the CDR3 reads TGTGCCAGCCGGCCCTCAGGCACCGGGGAGCTGTTTTTT. Residues: CASRPSGTGELFF.

V usage is TRBV5-5 and J usage is TRBJ1-2; TRBD1 aligns across 7 bases. The J segment lost 4 bases and the V segment lost 6 bases, leaving 3 bases of the junction unmatched. Per the germline V gene, CDR1 is SGHKS and CDR2 is YYEKEE (reference sequence). The CDR3 is 12 residues long. CDR3 amino acids: CASTRDSYGYTF. CDR3 DNA: TGTGCCAGCACCCGGGACAGCTATGGCTACACCTTC.

The chain carries TRBV15 and TRBJ1-2, with 9 bases identical to TRBD1. Germline V gene sequence: CDR1 LNHNV, CDR2 YYDKDF (reference sequence). The CDR3 spans 14 residues. V lost 0 bases to trimming and J lost 5 bases; unmatched junction nucleotides: 1. The CDR3 reads CATSREGQGYGYTF. The CDR3 nucleotides are TGTGCCACCAGCAGAGAGGGACAGGGTTATGGCTACACCTTC.

This rearrangement joins TRBV10-3 to TRBJ2-7; D gene unclear. V was clipped by 3 bases and J by 4 bases, with 7 bases between them. Germline V CDR1 and CDR2: ENHRY, SYGVKD. The CDR3 is 12 amino acids. CDR3 amino acids: CAISDSQYEQYV. Written as DNA, the CDR3 is TGTGCCATCAGTGATTCACAATACGAGCAGTACGTC.

The chain links TRBV2 to TRBJ2-5; 8 nucleotides align to TRBD1. Germline assignment: CDR1 SNHLY and CDR2 FYNNEI. V lost 5 bases and J lost 7; bases outside the gene matches: 9. The CDR3 is made up of 14 amino acids. The chain's CDR3 is CASSPTGGLGTQYF. In DNA, the CDR3 is TGTGCCAGCAGTCCCACAGGGGGTTTGGGGACCCAGTACTTC.

The rearrangement joins TRBV5-4 to TRBJ2-7; no definite D call. Germline values: CDR1 SGHNT, CDR2 YYREEE (reference sequence). V lost 0 bases to trimming and J lost 0 bases, with 10 bases between them. This CDR3 is built from 15 residues. DNA for the CDR3: TGTGCCAGCAGCTTGGATCGACTGCACTCCTACGAGCAGTACTTC. This gives the protein CASSLDRLHSYEQYF.

The rearrangement joins TRBV14 to TRBJ1-2, with D possibly being TRBD1 (5 bases). This CDR3 is built from 15 residues. The V end was cut by 4 bases, the J end by 4 bases, with 16 bases between. Germline CDR1 SGHDN, CDR2 FVKESK. CDR3 sequence: CASSPPPRGSYGYTF. DNA for the CDR3: TGTGCCAGCAGCCCACCCCCGCGGGGCTCCTATGGCTACACCTTC.